This is a list of T cell receptor beta chains from one sample in a study of T cell changes during pregnancy in multiple sclerosis. Repertoires were generated with immunoSEQ multiplex PCR, while TCRdb's copy carries only in-frame clones and drops some. In the table there are almost 40,000 clones, under 95% of which are singletons. Sample: CD4+ T cells from peripheral blood mononuclear cells, taken in the second trimester of pregnancy. These receptors all come from a female donor in good health, enrolled as a control in a pregnancy study. CDR3s include the opening cysteine and the closing phenylalanine or tryptophan. D genes are given only for firm matches. Size is omitted from some rows. Given values are once, few, many or a class for expanded clones.

J	D	size	length	V	CDR3	DNA
TRBJ1-4	TRBD1	-	16	TRBV27	CATTTQGAGVRGKLFF	TGTGCCACCACAACACAGGGGGCGGGGGTCAGAGGAAAACTGTTTTTT
TRBJ2-5	-	-	19	TRBV4-3	CASSQDIALGWAGAETQYF	TGCGCCAGCAGCCAAGATATTGCCCTCGGTTGGGCTGGGGCGGAGACCCAGTACTTC
TRBJ2-7	-	-	14	TRBV28	CASSRQGGGYEQYF	TGTGCCAGCAGCCGACAGGGAGGTGGCTACGAGCAGTACTTC
TRBJ1-2	TRBD1	-	16	TRBV7-2	CASHHIWTGDVSGYTF	TGTGCCAGCCACCATATATGGACAGGGGACGTCTCTGGCTACACCTTC
TRBJ2-3	TRBD2	-	16	TRBV6-6	CASRSRLAGVTDTQYF	TGTGCCAGCAGGTCTCGACTAGCGGGGGTCACAGATACGCAGTATTTT
TRBJ2-1	-	-	15	TRBV10-3	CAISESRPGANEQFF	TGTGCCATCAGTGAGTCTCGGCCAGGGGCCAATGAGCAGTTCTTC
TRBJ2-3	TRBD2	-	14	TRBV30	CAWSVAGGGDTQYF	TGTGCCTGGAGTGTAGCGGGGGGCGGGGATACGCAGTATTTT
TRBJ2-5	TRBD2	-	15	TRBV7-2	CASSPEQAGGETQYF	TGTGCCAGCAGCCCGGAGCAGGCGGGGGGAGAGACCCAGTACTTC
TRBJ2-3	-	-	14	TRBV7-3	CASSLTPAVDTQYF	TGTGCCAGCAGCCTGACTCCTGCCGTAGATACGCAGTATTTT
TRBJ2-3	TRBD2	-	15	TRBV7-2	CASSSGGISTDTQYF	TGTGCCAGCAGCTCCGGGGGGATAAGCACAGATACGCAGTATTTT
TRBJ2-3	TRBD2	-	17	TRBV7-2	CASSSHERGGGKDTQYF	TGTGCCAGCAGCTCCCACGAGCGGGGGGGCGGGAAAGATACGCAGTATTTT
TRBJ1-5	TRBD1	-	18	TRBV4-1	CASSQAPRDRGGNQPQHF	TGCGCCAGCAGCCAAGCCCCCCGGGACAGGGGCGGCAATCAGCCCCAGCATTTT
TRBJ1-2	-	-	12	TRBV9	CASSVVSYGYTF	TGTGCCAGCAGCGTAGTGAGCTATGGCTACACCTTC
TRBJ1-2	TRBD1	-	14	TRBV10-3	CAMSRNQGGYGYTF	TGTGCCATGTCGAGGAATCAGGGGGGCTATGGCTACACCTTC
TRBJ2-7	-	-	14	TRBV5-6	CASSISGTPYEQYF	TGTGCCAGCAGCATTAGCGGAACCCCCTACGAGCAGTACTTC
TRBJ2-7	-	-	13	TRBV2	CASGAGYQYEQYF	TGTGCCAGCGGGGCAGGGTATCAGTACGAGCAGTACTTC
TRBJ2-5	-	-	18	TRBV4-1	CASSQGLTIGLSQETQYF	TGCGCCAGCAGCCAAGGCCTGACAATTGGCTTAAGCCAAGAGACCCAGTACTTC
TRBJ1-5	-	-	16	TRBV11-2	CASSLGAGGSREPQHF	TGTGCCAGCAGCTTAGGGGCGGGGGGCTCGAGGGAGCCCCAGCATTTT
TRBJ1-3	-	once	15	TRBV7-2	CASSLGAAQPQSIYF	TGTGCCAGCAGCTTAGGGGCCGCCCAGCCCCAGTCCATATATTTT
TRBJ2-7	TRBD1	-	13	TRBV10-3	CAIGGQNSYEQYF	TGTGCCATCGGGGGACAGAACTCCTACGAGCAGTACTTC
TRBJ2-7	-	-	14	TRBV7-3	CASSPQGPRYEQYF	TGTGCCAGCAGCCCACAGGGTCCGAGATACGAGCAGTACTTC
TRBJ1-1	-	-	13	TRBV7-2	CASSRQENTEAFF	TGTGCCAGCAGCCGACAGGAAAACACTGAAGCTTTCTTT
TRBJ2-1	TRBD1	-	15	TRBV6-5	CASSKDRGPVNEQFF	TGTGCCAGCAGTAAAGACAGGGGACCCGTCAATGAGCAGTTCTTC
TRBJ1-1	-	-	15	TRBV5-8	CASSLDQGKNTEAFF	TGTGCCAGCAGCTTGGACCAGGGGAAGAACACTGAAGCTTTCTTT
TRBJ1-2	TRBD1	-	16	TRBV7-2	CASSRPDRGISAAPTF	TGTGCCAGCAGCCGCCCGGACAGGGGGATTTCCGCGGCCCCCACCTTC
TRBJ1-2	-	once	13	TRBV7-9	CASRKGGGNGYTF	TGTGCCAGCAGAAAGGGCGGAGGGAATGGCTACACCTTC
TRBJ2-5	-	-	14	TRBV5-6	CASRWRGRGETQYF	TGTGCCAGCAGATGGAGGGGCCGGGGGGAGACCCAGTACTTC
TRBJ1-1	-	-	13	TRBV5-4	CASSLESRGKAFF	TGTGCCAGCAGCTTGGAGAGCAGGGGTAAAGCTTTCTTT
TRBJ2-7	-	once	13	TRBV11-1	CASSYGQSYEQYF	TGTGCCAGCAGCTACGGACAGAGCTACGAGCAGTACTTC
TRBJ2-7	-	-	10	TRBV10-2	CASSQYEQYF	TGCGCCAGCAGTCAGTACGAGCAGTACTTC
TRBJ1-5	-	-	14	TRBV5-1	CASSLASSNQPQHF	TGCGCCAGCAGCTTGGCCAGTAGCAATCAGCCCCAGCATTTT